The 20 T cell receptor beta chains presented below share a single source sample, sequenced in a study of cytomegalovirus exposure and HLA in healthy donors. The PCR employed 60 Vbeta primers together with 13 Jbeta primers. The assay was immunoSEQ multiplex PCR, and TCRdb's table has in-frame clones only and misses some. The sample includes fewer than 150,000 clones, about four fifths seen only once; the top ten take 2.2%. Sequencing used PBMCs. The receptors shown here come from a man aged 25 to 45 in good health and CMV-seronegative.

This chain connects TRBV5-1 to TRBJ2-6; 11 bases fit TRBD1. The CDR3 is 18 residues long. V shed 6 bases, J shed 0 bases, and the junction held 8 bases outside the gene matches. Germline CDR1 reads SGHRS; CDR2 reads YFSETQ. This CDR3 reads CASMALGQGASGANVLTF. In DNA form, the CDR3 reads TGCGCCAGCATGGCCCTAGGACAGGGGGCCTCTGGGGCCAACGTCCTGACTTTC.

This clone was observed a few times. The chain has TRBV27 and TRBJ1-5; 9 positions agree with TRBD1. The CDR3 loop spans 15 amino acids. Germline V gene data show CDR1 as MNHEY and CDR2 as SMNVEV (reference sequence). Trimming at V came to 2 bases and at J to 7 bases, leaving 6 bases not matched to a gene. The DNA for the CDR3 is TGTGCCAGCAGTTTAGACAGGGGGAATGAGCAGCCCCAGCATTTT. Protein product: CASSLDRGNEQPQHF.

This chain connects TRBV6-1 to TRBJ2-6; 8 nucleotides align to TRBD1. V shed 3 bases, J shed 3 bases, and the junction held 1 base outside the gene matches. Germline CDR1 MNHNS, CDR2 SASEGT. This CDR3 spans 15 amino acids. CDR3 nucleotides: TGTGCCAGCAGTGAGACAGGGGTTGGGGCCAACGTCCTGACTTTC. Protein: CASSETGVGANVLTF.

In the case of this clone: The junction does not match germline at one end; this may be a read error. CDR3 nucleotide sequence: TGTGCCAGCAGTTCTCACGGGACAGGGGACAATCAGCCCCAGAATTTT. It is translated as CASSSHGTGDNQPQNF. The chain combines TRBV6-5 with TRBJ1-5; 10 bases are shared with TRBD1. Germline-derived CDR1 and CDR2 are MNHEY and SVGAGI. This CDR3 region has 16 residues.

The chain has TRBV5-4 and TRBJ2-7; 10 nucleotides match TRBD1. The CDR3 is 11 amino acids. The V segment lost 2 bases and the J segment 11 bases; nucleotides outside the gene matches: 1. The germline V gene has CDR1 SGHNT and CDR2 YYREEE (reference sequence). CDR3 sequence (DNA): TGTGCCAGCAGCTTAGGGACAGGGGAGTACTTC. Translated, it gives CASSLGTGEYF. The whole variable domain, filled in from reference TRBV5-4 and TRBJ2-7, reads ETGVTQSPTHLIKTRGQQVTLRCSSQSGHNTVSWYQQALGQGPQFIFQYYREEENGRGNFPPRFSGLQFPNYSSELNVNALELDDSALYLCASSLGTGEYFGPGTRLTVT.

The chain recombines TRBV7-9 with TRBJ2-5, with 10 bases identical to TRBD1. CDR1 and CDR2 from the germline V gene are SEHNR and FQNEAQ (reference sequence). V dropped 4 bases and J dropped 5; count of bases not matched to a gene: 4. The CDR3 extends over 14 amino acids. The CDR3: CASSSTGGLETQYF. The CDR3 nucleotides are TGTGCCAGCAGCTCGACAGGGGGCCTGGAGACCCAGTACTTC. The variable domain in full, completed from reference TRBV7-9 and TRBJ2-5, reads DTGVSQNPRHKITKRGQNVTFRCDPISEHNRLYWYRQTLGQGPEFLTYFQNEAQLEKSRLLSDRFSAERPKGSFSTLEIQRTEQGDSAMYLCASSSTGGLETQYFGPGTRLLVL.

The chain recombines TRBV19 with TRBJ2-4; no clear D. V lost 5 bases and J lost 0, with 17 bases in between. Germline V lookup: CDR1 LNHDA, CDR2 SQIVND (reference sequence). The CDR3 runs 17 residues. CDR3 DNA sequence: TGTGCCAGTAGTCTAAGGAGCGTTGAACTAGCCAAAAACATTCAGTACTTC. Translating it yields CASSLRSVELAKNIQYF.

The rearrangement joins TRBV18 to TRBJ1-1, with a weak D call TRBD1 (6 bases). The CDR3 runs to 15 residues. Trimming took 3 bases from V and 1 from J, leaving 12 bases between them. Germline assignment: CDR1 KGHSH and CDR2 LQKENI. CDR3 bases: TGTGCCAGCTCACCTCAGGACAGCAGGAACACTGAAGCTTTCTTT. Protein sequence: CASSPQDSRNTEAFF.

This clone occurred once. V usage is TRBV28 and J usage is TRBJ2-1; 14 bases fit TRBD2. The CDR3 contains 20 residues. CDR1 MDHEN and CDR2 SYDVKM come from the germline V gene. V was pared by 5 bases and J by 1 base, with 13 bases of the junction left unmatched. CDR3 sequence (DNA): TGTGCCAGCAGTAGCGGAACCGGGACTAGCGGGAGTTGGTCCTACAATGAGCAGTTCTTC. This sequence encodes CASSSGTGTSGSWSYNEQFF. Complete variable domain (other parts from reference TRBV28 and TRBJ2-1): DVKVTQSSRYLVKRTGEKVFLECVQDMDHENMFWYRQDPGLGLRLIYFSYDVKMKEKGDIPEGYSVSREKKERFSLILESASTNQTSMYLCASSSGTGTSGSWSYNEQFFGPGTRLTVL.

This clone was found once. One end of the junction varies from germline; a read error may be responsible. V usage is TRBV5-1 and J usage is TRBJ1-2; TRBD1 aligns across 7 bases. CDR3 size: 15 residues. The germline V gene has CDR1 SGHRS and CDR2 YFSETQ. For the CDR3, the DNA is TGCGCCAGCAGCTTGGAGCCAGGGGGGAATTATGGCTACCCCTTC. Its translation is CASSLEPGGNYGYPF.

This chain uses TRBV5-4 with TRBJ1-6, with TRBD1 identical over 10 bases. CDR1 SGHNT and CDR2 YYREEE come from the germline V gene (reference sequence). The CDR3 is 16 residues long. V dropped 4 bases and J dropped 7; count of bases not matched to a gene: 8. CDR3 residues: CASSPSGTGVNSPLHF. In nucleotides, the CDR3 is TGTGCCAGCAGCCCGTCCGGGACAGGGGTGAATTCACCCCTCCACTTT.

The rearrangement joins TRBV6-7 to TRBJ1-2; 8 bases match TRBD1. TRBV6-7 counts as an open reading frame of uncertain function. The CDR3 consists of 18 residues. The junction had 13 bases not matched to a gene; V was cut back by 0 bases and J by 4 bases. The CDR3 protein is CASSYSRPRPQGGYGYTF. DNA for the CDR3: TGTGCCAGCAGTTACTCTAGACCCCGACCACAGGGGGGCTATGGCTACACCTTC.

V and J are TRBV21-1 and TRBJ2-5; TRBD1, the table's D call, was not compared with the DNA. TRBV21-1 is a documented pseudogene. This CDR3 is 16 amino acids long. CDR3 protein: CASSKLDRVGGETQYF. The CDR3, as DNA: TGTGCCAGCAGCAAACTTGACAGGGTGGGTGGAGAGACCCAGTACTTC.

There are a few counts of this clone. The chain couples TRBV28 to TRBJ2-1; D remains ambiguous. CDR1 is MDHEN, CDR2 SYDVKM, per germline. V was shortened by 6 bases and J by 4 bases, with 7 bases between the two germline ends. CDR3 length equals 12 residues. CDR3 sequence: CASSLRYNEQFF. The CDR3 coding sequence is TGTGCCAGCAGCCTCAGATACAATGAGCAGTTCTTC.

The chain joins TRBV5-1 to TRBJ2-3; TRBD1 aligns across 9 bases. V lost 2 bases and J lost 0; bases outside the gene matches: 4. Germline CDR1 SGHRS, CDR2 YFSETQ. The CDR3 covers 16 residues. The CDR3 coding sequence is TGCGCCAGCAGCTTCCCCGGGACAGGGAGCACAGATACGCAGTATTTT. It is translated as CASSFPGTGSTDTQYF.

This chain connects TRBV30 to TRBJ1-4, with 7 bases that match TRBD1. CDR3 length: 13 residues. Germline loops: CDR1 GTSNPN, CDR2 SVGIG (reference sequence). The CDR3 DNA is TGTGCTGGGAACAGGGGCGCGGGTGAAAAACTGTTTTTT. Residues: CAGNRGAGEKLFF. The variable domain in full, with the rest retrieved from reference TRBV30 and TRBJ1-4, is SQTIHQWPATLVQPVGSPLSLECTVEGTSNPNLYWYRQAAGRGLQLLFYSVGIGQISSEVPQNLSASRPQDRQFILSSKKLLLSDSGFYLCAGNRGAGEKLFFGSGTQLSVL.

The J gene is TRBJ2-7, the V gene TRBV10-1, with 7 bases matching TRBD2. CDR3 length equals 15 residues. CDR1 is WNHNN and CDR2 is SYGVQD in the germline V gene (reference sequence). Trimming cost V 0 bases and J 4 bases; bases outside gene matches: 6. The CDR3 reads CASSESSAGDYEQYF. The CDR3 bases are TGCGCCAGCAGTGAGTCGAGTGCGGGAGATTACGAGCAGTACTTC.

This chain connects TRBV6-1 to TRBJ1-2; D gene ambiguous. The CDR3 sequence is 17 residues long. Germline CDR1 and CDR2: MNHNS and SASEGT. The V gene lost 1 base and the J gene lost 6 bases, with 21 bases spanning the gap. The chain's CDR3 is CASSEVTARSYSHGYTF. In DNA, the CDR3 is TGTGCCAGCAGTGAAGTCACAGCTCGCTCCTATAGTCATGGCTACACCTTC.

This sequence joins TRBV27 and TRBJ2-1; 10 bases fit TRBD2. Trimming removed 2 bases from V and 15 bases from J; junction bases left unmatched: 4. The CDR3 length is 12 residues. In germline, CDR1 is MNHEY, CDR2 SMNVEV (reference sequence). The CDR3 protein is CASSLSGRALFF. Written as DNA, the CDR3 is TGTGCCAGCAGTTTAAGCGGGAGGGCCTTGTTCTTC.

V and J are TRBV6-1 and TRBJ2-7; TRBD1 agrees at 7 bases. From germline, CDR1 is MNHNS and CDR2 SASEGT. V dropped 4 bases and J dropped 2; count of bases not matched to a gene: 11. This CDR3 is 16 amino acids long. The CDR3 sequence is CASSAYLNRGPYEQYF. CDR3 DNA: TGTGCCAGCAGTGCGTATCTTAACAGGGGCCCCTACGAGCAGTACTTC.